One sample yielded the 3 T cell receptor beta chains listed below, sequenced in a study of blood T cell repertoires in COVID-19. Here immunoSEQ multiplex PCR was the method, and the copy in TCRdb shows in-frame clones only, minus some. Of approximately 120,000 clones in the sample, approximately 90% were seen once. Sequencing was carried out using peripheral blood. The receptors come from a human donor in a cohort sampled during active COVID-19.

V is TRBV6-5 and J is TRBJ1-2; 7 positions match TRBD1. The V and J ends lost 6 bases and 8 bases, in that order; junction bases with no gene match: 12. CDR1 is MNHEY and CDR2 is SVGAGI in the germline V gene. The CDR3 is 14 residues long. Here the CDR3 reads CASSRVDRRWGYTF. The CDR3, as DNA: TGTGCCAGCAGCCGAGTGGACAGGCGATGGGGCTACACCTTC.

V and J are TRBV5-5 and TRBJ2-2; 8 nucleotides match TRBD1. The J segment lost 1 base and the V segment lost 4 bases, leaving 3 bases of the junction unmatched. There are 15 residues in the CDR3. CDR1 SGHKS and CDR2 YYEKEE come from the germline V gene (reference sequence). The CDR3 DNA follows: TGTGCCAGCAGCGGTGGACAGGGGAACACCGGGGAGCTGTTTTTT. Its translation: CASSGGQGNTGELFF.

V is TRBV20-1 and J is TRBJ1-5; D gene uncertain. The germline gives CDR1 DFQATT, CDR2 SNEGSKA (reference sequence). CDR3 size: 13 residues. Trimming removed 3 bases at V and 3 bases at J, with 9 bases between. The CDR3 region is CSASPTFNQPQHF. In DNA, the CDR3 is TGCAGTGCTAGTCCTACGTTCAATCAGCCCCAGCATTTT.